These 30 T cell receptor beta chains were sequenced from one sample in a study of T cells in tuberculosis. Assay: immunoSEQ multiplex PCR; the TCRdb copy retains only in-frame clones and omits some. Counted here are 25,000 to 35,000 clones, approximately 94% occurring once; the ten biggest clones make up 6.5% to 8%. The sequenced sample consisted of PBMCs. These receptor sequences come from a donor aged 10-29 years with latent tuberculosis or without tuberculosis infection.

The V call is TRBV28, the J call TRBJ2-3, with D tentatively TRBD2 (6 bases). The CDR3 runs to 13 residues. Trimming pared 4 bases from V and 6 bases from J, leaving 11 bases between. Germline V CDR1 and CDR2: MDHEN, SYDVKM. CDR3 sequence (DNA): TGTGCCAGCAGTTACCGGGAGAGGGATACGCAGTATTTT. It is translated as CASSYRERDTQYF.

The chain couples TRBV27 to TRBJ1-1; D is ambiguous. V was cut by 0 bases and J by 6 bases, with 17 bases left in between. This CDR3 is built from 16 residues. Germline CDR1 is MNHEY and CDR2 is SMNVEV (reference sequence). The DNA for the CDR3 is TGTGCCAGCAGTTTATCCACAGTGTTGGGTACCCCTGAAGCTTTCTTT. It translates to CASSLSTVLGTPEAFF.

The rearrangement uses TRBV18 and TRBJ2-1; possibly TRBD2 for D (5 bases). Trimming cost V 3 bases and J 7 bases, with 19 bases left between them. Germline lookup yields CDR1 KGHSH and CDR2 LQKENI. CDR3 length equals 16 residues. The CDR3 here is CASSPLAPVPGNEQFF. The CDR3 DNA sequence: TGTGCCAGCTCACCTCTAGCTCCCGTACCGGGGAATGAGCAGTTCTTC.

The J gene is TRBJ1-3, the V gene TRBV30; maybe TRBD1 (5 bases). Trimming stripped 2 bases from V and 2 bases from J, with 16 bases between. This CDR3 region has 16 residues. The germline V gene has CDR1 GTSNPN and CDR2 SVGIG (reference sequence). The CDR3: CAWSLPRGRAGNTIYF. The CDR3 DNA follows: TGTGCCTGGAGTCTCCCCCGGGGGAGGGCTGGAAACACCATATATTTT.

The gene calls are TRBV7-8 and TRBJ2-7; possible D gene TRBD2, 5 bases. Germline assignment: CDR1 SGHVS and CDR2 FQNEAQ. The CDR3 sequence is 13 residues long. With 2 bases removed from V and 1 base from J, the gap between germline ends came to 6 bases. The CDR3: CASSLRESYEQYF. Written as DNA, the CDR3 is TGTGCCAGCAGCTTACGGGAATCCTACGAGCAGTACTTC.

Here the CDR3 DNA reads TGTGCCAGCAGCTTACAGATTAATCAGCCCCAGCATTTT. Residues: CASSLQINQPQHF. J is TRBJ1-5 and V is TRBV7-9; no reliable D call. In germline, CDR1 is SEHNR, CDR2 FQNEAQ (reference sequence). The CDR3 totals 13 residues. Between the trimmed V and J ends, which lost 2 bases and 4 bases, there was a span of 6 bases.

V usage is TRBV5-1 and J usage is TRBJ2-7; the match to TRBD1 covers 9 bases. Germline values: CDR1 SGHRS, CDR2 YFSETQ. The CDR3 has 18 amino acids. V dropped 4 bases and J dropped 2; count of bases not matched to a gene: 16. The CDR3 sequence: CASSRTPGTGFLTYEQYF. The CDR3 nucleotides read TGCGCCAGCAGCCGGACCCCCGGGACAGGGTTCCTCACCTACGAGCAGTACTTC. Using reference TRBV5-1 and TRBJ2-7 for the parts outside the CDR3, the full variable domain is KAGVTQTPRYLIKTRGQQVTLSCSPISGHRSVSWYQQTPGQGLQFLFEYFSETQRNKGNFPGRFSGRQFSNSRSEMNVSTLELGDSALYLCASSRTPGTGFLTYEQYFGPGTRLTVT.

This clone has a single count. The chain recombines TRBV27 with TRBJ1-5; TRBD1 matches at 7 bases. With V trimmed by 5 bases and J by 1 base, 5 bases remained unmatched. This CDR3 contains 15 residues. The germline CDR1 and CDR2 sequences are MNHEY and SMNVEV (reference sequence). The CDR3 DNA reads TGTGCCAGCAGTCCCCGACAGGGAAGCAATCAGCCCCAGCATTTT. Translation gives CASSPRQGSNQPQHF.

CDR3 in amino acids: CASSLGTSNGNTIYF. The CDR3 DNA follows: TGTGCCAGCAGCCTGGGGACAAGCAACGGAAACACCATATATTTT. The chain is built from TRBV9 and TRBJ1-3; D is perhaps TRBD1 (6 bases). Trimming stripped 4 bases from V and 4 bases from J, with 15 bases between. Per the germline V gene, CDR1 is SGDLS and CDR2 is YYNGEE. The CDR3 is made up of 15 amino acids.

The rearrangement joins TRBV13 to TRBJ2-3, with D perhaps matching TRBD2 (5 bases). Germline V gene data show CDR1 as PRHDT and CDR2 as FYEKMQ (reference sequence). The CDR3 spans 14 residues. V lost 3 bases, J lost 1 base, and 8 bases lay in between. The CDR3 DNA reads as TGTGCCAGCAGCTTGGAGGACCGCACAGATACGCAGTATTTT. Translated: CASSLEDRTDTQYF.

By frequency in the sample, this clone is medium-sized. The V and J genes are TRBV19 and TRBJ2-7; 9 bases are shared with TRBD2. This CDR3 has 17 residues. V lost 5 bases, J lost 4 bases, and 15 bases stayed unmatched. Germline V gene sequence: CDR1 LNHDA, CDR2 SQIVND (reference sequence). As DNA, the CDR3 is TGTGCCAGTAGTCCTACCCCCGGGACTAGCTATTGGTACGAGCAGTACTTC. It translates to CASSPTPGTSYWYEQYF.

This rearrangement joins TRBV11-2 to TRBJ2-7, with TRBD1 matching 8 bases. J was trimmed by 5 bases and V by 9 bases; bases with no gene match: 9. The CDR3 spans 13 residues. Germline assignment: CDR1 SGHAT and CDR2 FQNNGV. CDR3 DNA: TGTGCCAGTACGACGGACAGGGAGAACGAGCAGTACTTC. Amino acid sequence: CASTTDRENEQYF.

As for this clone: The identical CDR3 is also encoded by other nucleotide sequences in the sample. This chain uses TRBV20-1 with TRBJ1-1, with D possibly matching TRBD1 (5 bases). Trimming shortened V by 6 bases and J by 3 bases, and 5 bases separated the two germline ends. The CDR3 loop spans 10 amino acids. Germline lookup yields CDR1 DFQATT and CDR2 SNEGSKA (reference sequence). The CDR3 bases are TGCAGTGCAGGGGACACTGAAGCTTTCTTT. Its protein is CSAGDTEAFF.

This clone appeared once. This rearrangement joins TRBV7-8 to TRBJ2-3; TRBD1 matches at 7 bases. Germline V gives CDR1 SGHVS, CDR2 FQNEAQ. CDR3 length: 15 amino acids. The junction had 7 bases not matched to a gene; V was cut back by 5 bases and J by 2 bases. The CDR3 protein is CASSREGAPTDTQYF. The DNA of the CDR3 is TGTGCCAGCAGCAGAGAGGGGGCGCCCACAGATACGCAGTATTTT.

J is TRBJ1-4 and V is TRBV5-4; 8 bases match TRBD1. This CDR3 comprises 14 residues. V gave up 8 bases and J gave up 8 bases; unmatched junction bases: 11. The germline gives CDR1 SGHNT, CDR2 YYREEE (reference sequence). The CDR3 loop is CASRDRTRGEKLFF. The CDR3 nucleotides read TGTGCCAGTAGGGACAGGACACGAGGGGAAAAACTGTTTTTT.

The chain uses TRBV30 and TRBJ2-1, with 8 bases that match TRBD2. The CDR3 spans 14 residues. CDR1 GTSNPN and CDR2 SVGIG come from the germline V gene (reference sequence). With V trimmed by 3 bases and J by 5 bases, 6 bases remained unmatched. The CDR3 loop reads CAWRGLAGNNEQFF. Here the CDR3 DNA reads TGTGCCTGGAGAGGTCTAGCGGGTAACAATGAGCAGTTCTTC.

The CDR3 loop reads CASSLSAVDTDTQYF. The CDR3 region has the DNA TGTGCCAGCAGTTTATCTGCGGTAGACACAGATACGCAGTATTTT. The gene calls are TRBV27 and TRBJ2-3; D unclear. Germline V gene lookup returns CDR1 MNHEY and CDR2 SMNVEV (reference sequence). This CDR3 comprises 15 residues. The V end was cut by 0 bases, the J end by 2 bases, with 9 bases between.

This chain joins TRBV2 and TRBJ2-1; 12 bases are a match to TRBD2. The germline V gene has CDR1 SNHLY and CDR2 FYNNEI. This CDR3 contains 13 residues. Germline trimming cut 3 bases from V and 10 bases from J; bases unmatched to any gene: 1. CDR3 residues: CASSETSGREQFF. The CDR3 DNA follows: TGTGCCAGCAGTGAGACTAGCGGGAGAGAGCAGTTCTTC.

V gene TRBV28 combines with J gene TRBJ1-5; unclear D gene. V was pared by 2 bases and J by 5 bases, with 10 bases between. This CDR3 is 14 amino acids long. Looked up from germline, CDR1 is MDHEN and CDR2 is SYDVKM. CDR3: CASSLRSLDQPQHF. CDR3 in DNA: TGTGCCAGCAGTTTACGGTCTTTGGATCAGCCCCAGCATTTT.

The rearrangement uses TRBV28 and TRBJ2-1; D not resolved. The germline V and J ends were trimmed by 2 bases and 3 bases, with 8 bases remaining between them. The CDR3 extends over 14 amino acids. From germline, CDR1 is MDHEN and CDR2 SYDVKM. In nucleotides, the CDR3 is TGTGCCAGCAGTTTAAGAGGCGGCTACAATGAGCAGTTCTTC. As protein: CASSLRGGYNEQFF.

The chain links TRBV28 to TRBJ2-7; 11 bases are shared with TRBD2. V was clipped by 5 bases and J by 3 bases; unmatched bases: 0. Germline V gene lookup returns CDR1 MDHEN and CDR2 SYDVKM. This CDR3 spans 13 amino acids. CDR3 bases: TGTGCCAGCAGTGGGACTAGCGGCTACGAGCAGTACTTC. Amino acids: CASSGTSGYEQYF. Filled out from reference TRBV28 and TRBJ2-7, the complete variable domain reads DVKVTQSSRYLVKRTGEKVFLECVQDMDHENMFWYRQDPGLGLRLIYFSYDVKMKEKGDIPEGYSVSREKKERFSLILESASTNQTSMYLCASSGTSGYEQYFGPGTRLTVT.

The chain carries TRBV7-9 and TRBJ2-1; D might be TRBD2 (5 bases). Germline-derived CDR1 and CDR2 are SEHNR and FQNEAQ (reference sequence). V lost 2 bases to trimming and J lost 8 bases, with 16 bases between them. The CDR3 runs to 15 residues. The CDR3 coding sequence is TGTGCCAGCAGCTTAAGTACGGGAATCGGCCATGAGCAGTTCTTC. Translation: CASSLSTGIGHEQFF.

The CDR3 spells CASSLRDRGLYEQYF. DNA of the CDR3: TGTGCCAGCAGCTTGCGGGACAGGGGGCTTTACGAGCAGTACTTC. This rearrangement joins TRBV5-4 to TRBJ2-7; 12 bases line up with TRBD1. V gave up 1 base and J gave up 4 bases; unmatched junction bases: 3. This CDR3 has 15 residues. Germline CDR1 is SGHNT and CDR2 is YYREEE (reference sequence).

Concerning this clone: An end of the junction does not agree with germline; a read error may underlie this. The chain combines TRBV2 with TRBJ2-4; TRBD1 matches 7 bases. The CDR3 runs to 12 residues. The germline CDR1 and CDR2 sequences are SNHLY and FYNNEI. DNA of the CDR3: TGTGCCAGCAGTGAGAAGGCTCCAGGACAGGTTTTC. It specifies CASSEKAPGQVF. Full variable domain (remainder filled in from reference TRBV2 and TRBJ2-4): EPEVTQTPSHQVTQMGQEVILRCVPISNHLYFYWYRQILGQKVEFLVSFYNNEISEKSEIFDDQFSVERPDGSNFTLKIRSTKLEDSAMYFCASSEKAPGQVFGAGTRLSVL.

The chain carries TRBV9 and TRBJ2-2, with D perhaps matching TRBD1 (5 bases). With 0 bases removed from V and 7 bases from J, the gap between germline ends came to 10 bases. Germline V lookup: CDR1 SGDLS, CDR2 YYNGEE. The CDR3 extends over 14 amino acids. The CDR3 sequence: CASSVARELGELFF. CDR3 DNA sequence: TGTGCCAGCAGCGTAGCCAGGGAACTCGGGGAGCTGTTTTTT.

The V gene is TRBV21-1, the J gene TRBJ1-3. TRBV21-1 is designated a pseudogene. CDR3 length: 15 residues. CDR3: CASSINYSEGNTIYF. The CDR3 nucleotides are TGTGCCAGCAGCATAAACTACTCTGAGGGAAACACCATATATTTT.

This chain links TRBV27 with TRBJ2-5; D not certain. CDR1 and CDR2 (germline): MNHEY, SMNVEV (reference sequence). This CDR3 is 17 amino acids long. V dropped 5 bases and J dropped 0 bases, with 19 bases sitting between them. The CDR3, as DNA: TGTGCCAGCAGTGACTTTCTACCCGTTAACTACCAAGAGACCCAGTACTTC. Translation gives CASSDFLPVNYQETQYF.

V gene TRBV7-8 combines with J gene TRBJ1-1, with 11 positions matching TRBD1. The CDR3 consists of 16 residues. V was pared by 0 bases and J by 10 bases, with 10 bases of the junction left unmatched. CDR1 is SGHVS, CDR2 FQNEAQ, per germline. The CDR3 loop reads CASSLARGTGGISAFF. CDR3 DNA: TGTGCCAGCAGCTTAGCGCGTGGGACAGGGGGAATTTCAGCTTTCTTT. The complete variable domain, with remaining parts taken from reference TRBV7-8 and TRBJ1-1, reads GAGVSQSPRYKVAKRGQDVALRCDPISGHVSLFWYQQALGQGPEFLTYFQNEAQLDKSGLPSDRFFAERPEGSVSTLKIQRTQQEDSAVYLCASSLARGTGGISAFFGQGTRLTVV.

This chain uses TRBV7-9 with TRBJ2-1, with D possibly matching TRBD2 (5 bases). The ends were cut back, 5 bases at V and 16 bases at J, with 12 bases in the middle. Germline assignment: CDR1 SEHNR and CDR2 FQNEAQ (reference sequence). CDR3 length: 10 residues. The CDR3 DNA is TGTGCCAGCAGCAGGGAGATCTTATTCTTC. Translation: CASSREILFF.

This clone has more than one count but fewer than ten. J is TRBJ2-1 and V is TRBV9, with D possibly being TRBD2 (5 bases). V lost 0 bases and J 7 bases, leaving 11 bases between the germline ends. The CDR3 spans 14 residues. The germline gives CDR1 SGDLS, CDR2 YYNGEE. CDR3: CASSVGGLNNEQFF. In DNA form, the CDR3 reads TGTGCCAGCAGCGTAGGAGGACTTAATAATGAGCAGTTCTTC.